The entry that follows covers one T cell receptor (beta chain) sequence. Germline assignment: CDR1 SGHTA and CDR2 FQGTGA. This CDR3 comprises 15 residues. Trimming pared 0 bases from V and 6 bases from J, leaving 14 bases between. The data belong to a study of control samples from healthy donors and cancer patients. Method: immunoSEQ multiplex PCR; TCRdb's copy keeps in-frame clones and lacks some. The sample shows 150,000 to 200,000 clones, 94% of them seen only once. This receptor was taken from a woman between 35 and 50 years old in good health. Specimen: blood. This chain connects TRBV7-3 to TRBJ1-1; D remains ambiguous. The CDR3 spells CASSLTGKGSSEAFF. CDR3 DNA sequence: TGTGCCAGCAGCTTAACGGGCAAAGGTTCGTCTGAAGCTTTCTTT. The full variable domain, in which reference TRBV7-3 and TRBJ1-1 provide the parts outside the CDR3, is GAGVSQTPSNKVTEKGKYVELRCDPISGHTALYWYRQSLGQGPEFLIYFQGTGAADDSGLPNDRFFAVRPEGSVSTLKIQRTERGDSAVYLCASSLTGKGSSEAFFGQGTRLTVV.